The clone carrying this T cell receptor (beta chain) was seen a few times. The sample originates from a study of blood T cell repertoires in COVID-19. Across the study: The study drew acute and convalescent COVID-19 samples from the United States, Italy and Spain.

As originally analysed: The assay estimated nucleated cells by amplifying reference gene primers. The table came from immunoSEQ multiplex PCR; TCRdb's copy has only in-frame clones and leaves some out. V and J calls and clone size come straight from that table; D and trimming were deduced from the DNA. Of 97,000 or so clones in the sample, about 87% were seen once. Trimming stripped 0 bases from V and 5 bases from J, with 11 bases between. The germline V gene has CDR1 KGHSH and CDR2 LQKENI. There are 14 residues in the CDR3. The chain recombines TRBV18 with TRBJ2-7; a weak D match, TRBD2 (5 bases). Specimen: peripheral blood. This TCR derives from a man aged 50 or older with active or convalescent COVID-19. This chain's CDR3 is CASSPPSRRHEQYF. CDR3 DNA sequence: TGTGCCAGCTCACCACCCAGTAGGAGGCACGAGCAGTACTTC. The entire variable domain, with the rest obtained from reference TRBV18 and TRBJ2-7, is as follows: NAGVMQNPRHLVRRRGQEARLRCSPMKGHSHVYWYRQLPEEGLKFMVYLQKENIIDESGMPKERFSAEFPKEGPSILRIQQVVRGDSAAYFCASSPPSRRHEQYFGPGTRLTVT.